This entry is about one TCR beta chain. As yet, its antigen is unknown. This specimen belongs to a study of graft-versus-host responses after intestinal transplantation. The overall study: Recipients had transplants, and these were multivisceral, liver-intestinal, or isolated intestinal. All of the recipients had induction that used anti-thymocyte globulin, then tacrolimus and steroids for 2 to 3 years.

Here immunoSEQ multiplex PCR was the method, and the copy in TCRdb shows in-frame clones only, minus some. The table shows tens of thousands of clones, with roughly four fifths occurring only once. The germline gives CDR1 SGHNT, CDR2 YENEEA. Deletions cut 5 bases from V and 5 bases from J, with 7 bases between. The length of the CDR3 is 11 residues. Notes on the study in general: Present in recipient marrow, GvH clones included some that appeared first in ileum or blood. Within allografts, high graft-versus-host to host-versus-graft clonal ratios were seen among patients with graft-donor T cell macrochimerism.

The chain links TRBV11-3 to TRBJ2-7, with D tentatively TRBD1 or TRBD2 (5 bases each). The TCR sequence derives from a human donor who received an intestinal transplant. The sequencing used unstimulated CD8+ T cells sorted from spleen or lymph node cells, collected before intestinal transplant. The CDR3 here is CASSGGDEQYF. CDR3 bases: TGTGCCAGCAGCGGGGGTGACGAGCAGTACTTC.